Sequencing of this T cell receptor beta chain was carried out in a study of tissue T cells after allogeneic stem cell transplantation. As for the study in general: Pre-transplant PBMCs were recipient-derived, available from about 5 GVHD patients.

Study conclusions and caveats: Tissue-detected TCR repertoire was only partly captured by blood and spleen T cells. Anatomically similar tissues had similar TCR repertoires within each patient.

TCRdb keeps only in-frame clones here, not all; method: immunoSEQ multiplex PCR. There are tens of thousands of clones in the sample; roughly 89% occur only once, and roughly 3.8% lies in the top ten. On this clone itself: Its matching antigen is unknown.

V gave up 7 bases and J gave up 7 bases, with 14 bases separating them. Per germline, CDR1 SQVTM and CDR2 ANQGSEA. The CDR3 is 12 residues long. The TCR comes from a woman between 35 and 70 years old who later had graft-versus-host disease after an allogeneic stem cell transplant. The chain has TRBV29-1 and TRBJ2-1; D is perhaps TRBD2 (5 bases). The sequencing used blood, collected before transplantation. The CDR3 DNA is TGCAGCGCCGGACTGGCGGAGAATGAGCAGTTCTTC. As protein: CSAGLAENEQFF.